Listed here are 19 T cell receptor beta chains from one sample, sequenced in a study of T cell clonality in common variable immunodeficiency (dated by TCRdb to between 2014 and 2016). Receptors were amplified or captured by the immunoSEQ multiplex PCR assay. TCRdb stores this immuneACCESS table with in-frame sequences only. Part of the clones is absent; in the studies checked, under half of the shortfall reflects unresolved V genes, and no reason is known for the rest. The sample has about 52,000 clones on record, with no singletons. More than 2% of the sample comes from the top ten. The sequenced material came from peripheral blood mononuclear cells. These receptors were obtained from a person between 18 and 75 years old in good health.

At least ten counts were recorded for this clone. The DNA ends 3 residues before the CDR3 does, and the rest of the CDR3 is filled in from the germline J gene. The V call is TRBV11-2, the J call TRBJ2-3; weak D call: TRBD1 (6 bases). This CDR3 contains 13 residues. Germline V gene data show CDR1 as SGHAT and CDR2 as FQNNGV. With 3 bases removed from V and 3 bases from J, the gap between germline ends came to 7 bases. The CDR3 loop is CASSFQGTDTQYF. The sequenced part of the CDR3 DNA is TGTGCCAGCAGCTTCCAGGGGACAGATACG.

About this clone itself: Read sequence stops 3 residues before the CDR3 end, and the germline J gene provides the missing end. The gene calls are TRBV6-4 and TRBJ1-2, with D unresolved. CDR3 length: 14 residues. Germline CDR1 and CDR2: MRHNA and SNTAGT. Trimming took 2 bases from V and 6 from J, leaving 13 bases between them. The chain's CDR3 is CASSDGEGGNGYTF. The sequenced CDR3 bases are TGTGCCAGCAGTGACGGAGAAGGCGGAAATGGC.

This clone was seen repeatedly, ten times or more. The CDR3 bases that were read are TGTGCCAGCTCCCTCGCCAAGCGGTCCCCGGGGCAAGAGACC. Its translation is CASSLAKRSPGQET. The CDR3 in full is CASSLAKRSPGQETQYF. The chain uses TRBV18 and TRBJ2-5; a weak D match, TRBD2 (5 bases). The DNA ends 3 residues before the CDR3 does, and the rest of the CDR3 is filled in from the germline J gene. From germline, CDR1 is KGHSH and CDR2 LQKENI. V was pared by 6 bases and J by 2 bases, with 22 bases between. This CDR3 is 17 amino acids long.

In its sample, this clone was seen many times. The read finishes 3 residues shy of the CDR3 end, and the germline J gene is used to complete it. The chain carries TRBV2 and TRBJ2-1, with 9 bases lining up with TRBD2. CDR1 is SNHLY and CDR2 is FYNNEI in the germline V gene. The length of the CDR3 is 16 residues. V was clipped by 7 bases and J by 2 bases; unmatched bases: 9. The CDR3 here is CASKPSGTGTYNEQFF. CDR3 bases read: TGTGCCAGCAAGCCTAGCGGGACGGGGACCTACAATGAG.

This clone was found many times. The missing CDR3 end, 3 residues past where the read stops, is filled in from the germline J gene. V is TRBV19 and J is TRBJ1-5; 9 bases agree with TRBD1. J was trimmed by 6 bases and V by 3 bases; bases with no gene match: 6. Germline CDR1 and CDR2: LNHDA and SQIVND (reference sequence). The CDR3 length is 15 residues. The CDR3: CASSIPGTGTQPQHF. The CDR3 DNA, read in part, is TGTGCCAGTAGTATTCCCGGGACAGGGACTCAGCCC.

This clone was seen many times. Partial CDR3 DNA: TGTGCCTGGAGCGTAAGAGGGGCTGGCGCAGATACG. It specifies CAWSVRGAGADT. The entire CDR3 is CAWSVRGAGADTQYF. The chain recombines TRBV30 with TRBJ2-3; D possibly matches TRBD1 or TRBD2 (5 bases each). The read terminates 3 residues ahead of where the CDR3 ends, so the germline J gene completes it. The CDR3 is 15 amino acids. Germline CDR1 is GTSNPN and CDR2 is SVGIG (reference sequence). V gave up 3 bases and J gave up 4 bases, with 17 bases separating them.

This clone was seen ten or more times. The sequenced fragment ends 3 residues before the CDR3 boundary, so the rest is inferred from the germline J gene. The chain is built from TRBV20-1 and TRBJ2-5; D remains ambiguous. There are 12 residues in the CDR3. With 3 bases removed from V and 5 bases from J, the gap between germline ends came to 10 bases. From germline, CDR1 is DFQATT and CDR2 SNEGSKA (reference sequence). The CDR3 loop is CSASPRVETQYF. The sequenced CDR3 bases are TGCAGTGCTAGCCCCCGCGTGGAGACC.

This clone has a count of ten or more. From the germline J gene comes the end of the CDR3, since the read stops 3 residues before it. The chain recombines TRBV19 with TRBJ1-1, with TRBD1 identical over 10 bases. This CDR3 contains 16 residues. The germline gives CDR1 LNHDA, CDR2 SQIVND (reference sequence). Trimming at V came to 6 bases and at J to 1 base, leaving 8 bases not matched to a gene. Partial CDR3 DNA: TGTGCCAGTAGGACAGACAGGGGGCTACAGAACACTGAA. This gives the protein CASRTDRGLQNTE. The entire CDR3 protein reads CASRTDRGLQNTEAFF.

In its sample, this clone was seen many times. The read terminates 3 residues before the CDR3 end, so the remaining end is supplied by the germline J gene. The gene calls are TRBV2 and TRBJ2-1; tentative D call: TRBD2 (5 bases). This CDR3 has 15 amino acids. Deletions cut 4 bases from V and 5 bases from J, with 15 bases between. CDR1 and CDR2 (germline): SNHLY, FYNNEI. Here the CDR3 reads CASSGFGGSDNEQFF. The part of the CDR3 DNA that was read is TGTGCCAGCAGTGGATTCGGCGGGTCTGACAATGAG.

In this sample, this clone turned up many times. The read gets to within 3 residues of the CDR3 end, and the germline J gene fills in the rest. The chain uses TRBV20-1 and TRBJ2-1, with 12 bases fitting TRBD2. Per the germline V gene, CDR1 is DFQATT and CDR2 is SNEGSKA (reference sequence). With 5 bases clipped from V and 8 bases from J, the junction kept 7 bases outside the gene matches. The CDR3 has 14 residues. CDR3 in amino acids: CSAETSGRRYEQFF. The CDR3 bases that were read are TGCAGTGCTGAGACTAGCGGGAGAAGGTATGAG.

This clone was picked up many times. The read is 3 residues too short to cover the CDR3 end, so that end is filled in from the germline J gene. V and J are TRBV20-1 and TRBJ2-1, with D maybe TRBD2 (6 bases). This CDR3 contains 14 residues. Germline values: CDR1 DFQATT, CDR2 SNEGSKA (reference sequence). Trimming removed 4 bases from V and 6 bases from J, with 16 bases in between. The CDR3 reads CSAISGTGPNEQFF. CDR3 DNA (partial): TGCAGTGCTATATCCGGGACTGGTCCCAATGAG.

There are many counts of this clone. The sequenced fragment ends 3 residues before the CDR3 boundary, so the rest is inferred from the germline J gene. The chain links TRBV2 to TRBJ2-5, with D possibly matching TRBD1 (6 bases). Trimming took 5 bases from V and 0 from J, leaving 7 bases between them. The CDR3 runs to 13 residues. The V gene's germline CDR1 is SNHLY and CDR2 FYNNEI. Here the CDR3 reads CASSRDNQETQYF. The DNA read from the CDR3 is TGTGCCAGCAGTCGGGACAACCAAGAGACC.

This clone was seen a handful of times. The CDR3 end lies 3 residues beyond the end of the read and is filled in from the germline J gene. The V call is TRBV5-1, the J call TRBJ2-3; 12 bases fit TRBD2. CDR1 SGHRS and CDR2 YFSETQ come from the germline V gene. CDR3 length: 17 residues. The J segment lost 5 bases and the V segment lost 5 bases, leaving 12 bases of the junction unmatched. The CDR3 is CASRETSGSVTGDTQYF. Partial CDR3 DNA: TGCGCCAGCAGAGAGACTAGCGGGAGCGTTACGGGAGATACG.

This clone was observed a handful of times. The CDR3 goes on 3 residues after the read ends, and that part is filled in from the germline J gene. V and J are TRBV7-2 and TRBJ2-7; a weak D match, TRBD1 (5 bases). This CDR3 contains 12 residues. The germline gives CDR1 SGHTA, CDR2 FQGNSA. With 3 bases removed from V and 6 bases from J, the gap between germline ends came to 9 bases. The DNA read from the CDR3 is TGTGCCAGCAGCTTCAGGGCCCGCGAG. Translated: CASSFRARE. The full CDR3 is CASSFRAREQYF.

This clone was observed many times. The read ends 3 residues early relative to the CDR3; the germline J gene fills the gap. The chain recombines TRBV18 with TRBJ2-1; TRBD1 agrees at 8 bases. The CDR3 contains 14 residues. The ends lost 6 bases at V and 4 bases at J; junction bases unmatched: 5. Germline CDR1 KGHSH, CDR2 LQKENI. The CDR3 bases that were read are TGTGCCAGCTCTAAACAGGGGGAGTACAATGAG. Translating gives CASSKQGEYNE. The complete CDR3 sequence is CASSKQGEYNEQFF.

This clone was counted ten times or more. With the read ending 3 residues before the CDR3 end, the germline J gene is used to fill in that end. This rearrangement joins TRBV20-1 to TRBJ2-7; D remains unclear. Trimming took 0 bases from V and 3 from J, leaving 15 bases between them. Germline CDR1 is DFQATT and CDR2 is SNEGSKA (reference sequence). This CDR3 contains 15 residues. Here the CDR3 reads CSARDLGQSYYEQYF. The covered CDR3 bases are TGCAGTGCTAGAGATTTAGGGCAGTCGTACTACGAG.

At least ten counts were recorded for this clone. The read ends 3 residues early relative to the CDR3; the germline J gene fills the gap. V is TRBV18 and J is TRBJ1-3, with unresolved D. CDR1 is KGHSH, CDR2 LQKENI, per germline. V lost 3 bases, J lost 0 bases, and 12 bases lay in between. This CDR3 has 16 amino acids. This chain's CDR3 is CASSPRQDPSGNTIYF. CDR3 bases read: TGTGCCAGCTCACCTCGACAAGACCCCTCTGGAAACACC.

This clone was observed at least ten times. The CDR3 end falls 3 residues outside the read, so it is completed with the germline J gene. The chain uses TRBV30 and TRBJ2-5; D is unclear. Germline CDR1 GTSNPN, CDR2 SVGIG (reference sequence). Trimming cost V 1 base and J 3 bases, with 12 bases left between them. The CDR3 is 14 amino acids. This CDR3 is CAWSDYNQKETQYF. The DNA read from the CDR3 is TGTGCCTGGAGTGATTACAATCAAAAAGAGACC.

The sample holds many counts of this clone. The read terminates 3 residues before the CDR3 end, so the remaining end is supplied by the germline J gene. V gene TRBV18 combines with J gene TRBJ2-2, with 7 bases aligning to TRBD1. J gave up 5 bases and V 4 bases, and 7 bases lay outside the gene matches. Germline CDR1 is KGHSH and CDR2 is LQKENI. The length of the CDR3 is 15 residues. The part of the CDR3 DNA that was read is TGTGCCAGCTCACTTATGACAGGGCAAACCGGGGAG. Its protein is CASSLMTGQTGE. The whole CDR3 sequence reads CASSLMTGQTGELFF.